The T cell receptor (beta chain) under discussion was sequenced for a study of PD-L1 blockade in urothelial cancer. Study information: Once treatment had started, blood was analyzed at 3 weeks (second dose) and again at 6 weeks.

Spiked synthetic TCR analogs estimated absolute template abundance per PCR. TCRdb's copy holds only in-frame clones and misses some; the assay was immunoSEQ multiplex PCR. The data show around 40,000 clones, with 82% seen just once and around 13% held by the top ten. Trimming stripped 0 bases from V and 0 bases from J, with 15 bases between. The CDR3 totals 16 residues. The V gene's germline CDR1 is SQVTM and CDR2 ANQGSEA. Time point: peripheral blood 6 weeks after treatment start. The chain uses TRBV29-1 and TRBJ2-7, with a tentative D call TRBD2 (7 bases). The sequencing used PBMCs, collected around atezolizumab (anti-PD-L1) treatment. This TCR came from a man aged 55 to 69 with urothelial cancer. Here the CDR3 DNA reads TGCAGCGTTGAAGATCCAGAGGGGGGGAGCTCCTACGAGCAGTACTTC. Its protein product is CSVEDPEGGSSYEQYF.